This T cell receptor (beta chain) was sequenced for a study of blood T cell repertoires in COVID-19. Looking at the study overall: Donors in the United States, Italy and Spain gave samples during acute or convalescent COVID-19. PBMCs, B-cell-depleted T cells, or T cells provided the cDNA or gDNA that made up the material.

A word on this clone: A junction end diverges from the germline sequence, so it may reflect a read error.

Assay: immunoSEQ multiplex PCR; the TCRdb copy retains only in-frame clones and omits some. The table records around 140,000 clones, around 89% of them present only once. The Seattle site enrolled patients during active infection and followed them longitudinally. The source is a man between 60 and 75 years old with COVID-19, enrolled during active disease. The sample comprised peripheral blood.

CDR3 residues: CASRLVGGSSYEQYF. The DNA of the CDR3 is TGTGCCAGCAGATTGGTAGGGGGAAGCTCCTACGAGCAGTACTTC. The rearrangement links TRBV5-4 to TRBJ2-7, with D possibly being TRBD1 (6 bases). Germline V gene lookup returns CDR1 SGHNT and CDR2 YYREEE (reference sequence). This CDR3 comprises 15 residues.